Listed below are T cell receptor beta chains from one sample, sequenced in a study of blood T cell repertoires in COVID-19. Clones were sequenced by immunoSEQ multiplex PCR, and TCRdb holds only the in-frame ones, with some missing. The sample has around 100,000 clones; approximately 90% are singletons. Sequencing was done on a sample of peripheral blood. Every receptor here comes from a human donor with active COVID-19. The donor label of this sample is uncertain. The CDR3 runs from the conserved cysteine through the conserved F or W. The D gene is left open where the match is weak. Expanded clones are given a class, and other clones once, few, many or no size at all.

j_call clone_size v_call d_call cdr3_length cdr3_nt cdr3_aa
TRBJ2-2 NA TRBV5-1 TRBD2 20 TGCGCCAGCAGCTTGTATGAGCCGGGACTAGCGGGGGAGAACACCGGGGAGCTGTTTTTT CASSLYEPGLAGENTGELFF
TRBJ1-1 NA TRBV5-1 TRBD1 15 TGCGCCAGCAGCACTGCGGGACAGGGGAACACTGAAGCTTTCTTT CASSTAGQGNTEAFF
TRBJ2-5 NA TRBV7-2 TRBD1 13 TGTGCCAGCAGATTACAGGGGAGAGAGACCCAGTACTTC CASRLQGRETQYF
TRBJ1-4 few TRBV6-5 TRBD1 15 TGTGCCAGCACCGGCGACAGGGATCAGGGTGAAAAACTGTTTTTT CASTGDRDQGEKLFF
TRBJ2-7 NA TRBV6-5 NA 15 TGTGCCAGCAGTTACCGCGCGGGCTCATCCTACGAGCAGTACTTC CASSYRAGSSYEQYF
TRBJ1-6 NA TRBV2 TRBD1 14 TGTGCCAGCAGCGGGACAGCAAATAATTCACCCCTCCACTTT CASSGTANNSPLHF
TRBJ2-3 NA TRBV3-1/TRBV3-2 TRBD2 19 TGTGCCAGCAGCCATGACGGGGTCGGGGGGGGTAAGTCTACAGATACGCAGTATTTT CASSHDGVGGGKSTDTQYF
TRBJ1-2 NA TRBV29-1 NA 8 TGCAGCGGGGGACATGCGGCCTTC CSGGHAAF
TRBJ2-3 once TRBV9 NA 14 TGTGCCAGCAGCGTAGGTACTAGCACAGATACGCAGTATTTT CASSVGTSTDTQYF
TRBJ1-4 NA TRBV7-2 TRBD1 15 TGTGCCAGCAGAAGACAGGGGTCGCCTAATGAAAAACTGTTTTTT CASRRQGSPNEKLFF
TRBJ1-6 NA TRBV7-6 TRBD1 15 TGTGCCAGCAGCTTAGCGACAGGGGGAAATTCACCCCTCCACTTT CASSLATGGNSPLHF
TRBJ1-2 NA TRBV6-5 NA 12 TGTGCCAGCAAAATAGTCAACTATGGCTACACCTTC CASKIVNYGYTF
TRBJ2-7 NA TRBV9 NA 14 TGTGCCAGCAGTCTCGGGGGGCCCACCTACGAGCAGTACTTC CASSLGGPTYEQYF
TRBJ2-3 NA TRBV20-1 TRBD2 16 TGCAGTGCTAGTTCACTAGCGGGGGGGAGCACAGATACGCAGTATTTT CSASSLAGGSTDTQYF
TRBJ2-7 NA TRBV5-1 TRBD1 15 TGCGCCAGCAGCTGGGGACCGACAGGGGACTACGAGCAGTACTTC CASSWGPTGDYEQYF
TRBJ1-2 NA TRBV3-1/TRBV3-2 TRBD1 13 TGTGCCAGCAGCCAGGACAGGGTTTATGGCTACACCTTC CASSQDRVYGYTF
TRBJ2-7 NA TRBV6-5 NA 14 TGTGCCAGCAGTTACAAGAGGGACTCCTACGAGCAGTACTTC CASSYKRDSYEQYF
TRBJ2-2 NA TRBV29-1 NA 14 TGCAGCGTTGGCGTCAGGGAGAACACCGGGGAGCTGTTTTTT CSVGVRENTGELFF
TRBJ1-2 NA TRBV27 NA 14 TGTGCCAGCAGTTCCGTGGCACGGGACTATGGCTACACCTTC CASSSVARDYGYTF
TRBJ2-5 NA TRBV3-1/TRBV3-2 TRBD2 15 TGTGCCAGCAGCCAACGCTTTAGCGGGGGAGAGACCCAGTACTTC CASSQRFSGGETQYF
TRBJ1-3 NA TRBV27 NA 15 TGTGCCAGCGGCTCCGGAAGGGCAGGGTGGGACACCATATATTTT CASGSGRAGWDTIYF
TRBJ1-6 NA TRBV3-1/TRBV3-2 NA 18 TGTGCCAGCAGCCCTGACTTCGCCGGGAGCTCCTATAATTCACCCCTCCACTTT CASSPDFAGSSYNSPLHF
TRBJ2-3 NA TRBV10-1 NA 23 NA CASSGDISAPAVGHSSSTDTQYF
TRBJ2-2 NA TRBV5-1 TRBD2 18 TGCGCCAGCAGCACCAGACTAGCGGGGGGGCCGAACACCGGGGAGCTGTTTTTT CASSTRLAGGPNTGELFF
TRBJ2-7 NA TRBV9 NA 9 TGTGCCAGCAGTAACGAGCAGTACTTC CASSNEQYF
TRBJ2-5 NA TRBV6-2/TRBV6-3 NA 12 TGTGCCAGCAGCCTCCGGGAAGAGACCCAGTACTTC CASSLREETQYF
TRBJ2-5 NA TRBV6-5 TRBD1 14 TGTGCCAGCAGTACGAAACAGGGGTCGGAGACCCAGTACTTC CASSTKQGSETQYF
TRBJ1-5 NA TRBV6-5 NA 15 TGTGCCAGCAGTTACCCAGGCCCAGGGTTGGAGCCCCAGCATTTT CASSYPGPGLEPQHF
TRBJ1-2 once TRBV5-1 NA 13 TGCGCCAGCAGCTTGCGGGCAGGGCCAACGGCAGTCTTC CASSLRAGPTAVF
TRBJ2-1 NA TRBV3-1/TRBV3-2 TRBD2 12 TGTGCCAGCAGCGGGGGGGGGAATGAGCAGTTCTTC CASSGGGNEQFF
TRBJ1-1 NA TRBV19 NA 15 TGTGCCAGTAGTAACCGCAGGGAAGTGATCACTGAAGCTTTCTTT CASSNRREVITEAFF
TRBJ1-6 NA TRBV5-1 NA 17 TGCGCCAGCAGCTTTGGTTGGGGAGAGGTTGGGAATTCACCCCTCCACTTT CASSFGWGEVGNSPLHF
TRBJ1-2 NA TRBV30 TRBD1 18 TGTGCCTGGAGTGTTGAATTAAGGACAGGGGGTAATAACTATGGCTACACCTTC CAWSVELRTGGNNYGYTF
TRBJ2-1 once TRBV7-9 TRBD2 17 TGTGCCAGCAGCTCACTTTCCGGGACTAGCGGGGACAATGAGCAGTTCTTC CASSSLSGTSGDNEQFF
TRBJ2-2 NA TRBV19 NA 19 TGTGCCAGTAGTGATTCGACAGTCCGATCCCTCCTGGCCACCGGGGAGCTGTTTTTT CASSDSTVRSLLATGELFF
TRBJ2-3 NA TRBV7-9 NA 14 TGTGCCAGCAGCTTACCACGGGGAGCAGATACGCAGTATTTT CASSLPRGADTQYF
TRBJ2-7 NA TRBV2 TRBD1 12 TGTGCCAGCAGTCGACAGGGCGACGAGCAGTACTTC CASSRQGDEQYF
TRBJ2-7 NA TRBV19 TRBD1 15 TGTGCCAGTAGTATATCGAGGGGGCTAAACTACGAGCAGTACTTC CASSISRGLNYEQYF
TRBJ2-4 NA TRBV14 TRBD1 16 TGTGCCAGCAGCCACCCGGACAGGGGAGCCAAAAACATTCAGTACTTC CASSHPDRGAKNIQYF
TRBJ1-2 NA TRBV5-1 NA 14 TGCGCCAGCAGCTCCTACAGGGAACGCTATGGCTACACCTTC CASSSYRERYGYTF
TRBJ2-3 NA TRBV19 TRBD1 15 TGTGCCAGTAGTATCCGACAGGGTGAAACAGATACGCAGTATTTT CASSIRQGETDTQYF
TRBJ2-1 NA TRBV6-5 TRBD2 15 TGTGCCAGCACCGGACTAGCGGGGGGTTACAATGAGCAGTTCTTC CASTGLAGGYNEQFF
TRBJ2-3 NA TRBV6-5 TRBD2 15 TGTGCCAGCAGAACCGGGACTAGCCTCACAGATACGCAGTATTTT CASRTGTSLTDTQYF
TRBJ2-1 NA TRBV7-2 TRBD2 15 TGTGCCAGCAGCTTCCGCGGGGGAACGTACAATGAGCAGTTCTTC CASSFRGGTYNEQFF
TRBJ2-5 NA TRBV11-2 TRBD2 17 TGTGCCAGCAGCTTCGACGGACTAGCGGGGAGCCAAGAGACCCAGTACTTC CASSFDGLAGSQETQYF
TRBJ2-1 NA TRBV5-1 NA 13 TGCGCCAGCAGCTTGTTGTCTAACAATGAGCAGTTCTTC CASSLLSNNEQFF
TRBJ2-6 NA TRBV5-6 TRBD1 15 TGTGCCAGCAGCGGCCGGACAGGGGGCCGGAACGTCCTGACTTTC CASSGRTGGRNVLTF